The 6 T cell receptor beta chains reported below all come from one sample, sequenced in a study of blood T cell repertoires in COVID-19. This table comes from immunoSEQ multiplex PCR, and its TCRdb copy is limited to in-frame clones, with some not included. Among approximately 220,000 clones listed, 75% to 90% were seen once. The sequenced material came from PBMCs or T cells enriched from blood (not recorded which). The receptors derive from a man aged 35 to 55 who had recovered from COVID-19.

The V gene is TRBV29-1, the J gene TRBJ1-1; tentative D call: TRBD1 (6 bases). The V gene's germline CDR1 is SQVTM and CDR2 ANQGSEA. This CDR3 has 12 residues. Trimming removed 7 bases from V and 4 bases from J, with 13 bases in between. The CDR3 loop is CSAPTGTTEAFF. The DNA for the CDR3 is TGCAGCGCCCCGACAGGAACCACTGAAGCTTTCTTT.

The V call is TRBV7-8, the J call TRBJ1-6, with 7 bases lining up with TRBD1. Germline V CDR1 and CDR2: SGHVS, FQNEAQ. V was clipped by 5 bases and J by 2 bases; unmatched bases: 9. This CDR3 region has 17 residues. In nucleotides, the CDR3 is TGTGCCAGCAGCCCCGATAGGGGGCTTCCCTATAATTCACCCCTCCACTTT. Translation: CASSPDRGLPYNSPLHF.

The chain has TRBV7-9 and TRBJ1-3, with D perhaps TRBD1 (5 bases). The ends were cut back, 4 bases at V and 1 base at J, with 11 bases in the middle. This CDR3 comprises 15 residues. The germline gives CDR1 SEHNR, CDR2 FQNEAQ (reference sequence). The CDR3 protein is CASSSDQGSGNTIYF. The DNA for the CDR3 is TGTGCCAGCAGCTCTGACCAGGGATCTGGAAACACCATATATTTT.

The chain employs TRBV6-2 or TRBV6-3 and TRBJ2-1; D might be TRBD2 (6 bases). Per the germline V gene, CDR1 is MNHEY and CDR2 is SVGEGT. V was cut by 4 bases and J by 5 bases, with 18 bases left in between. CDR3 size: 16 residues. The CDR3 region is CASSSPATSRNNEQFF. CDR3 bases: TGTGCCAGCAGTTCCCCAGCGACTAGTAGGAACAATGAGCAGTTCTTC.

The chain carries TRBV19 and TRBJ2-1, with 8 bases matching TRBD2. CDR1 LNHDA and CDR2 SQIVND come from the germline V gene (reference sequence). CDR3 length: 16 amino acids. After removal of 7 bases from V and 0 bases from J, the junction contained 8 bases not matched to a gene. The CDR3 coding sequence is TGTGCCAGTAAACCCACTAGCGGAGGCTCCTACAATGAGCAGTTCTTC. It yields the protein CASKPTSGGSYNEQFF.

The V and J genes are TRBV28 and TRBJ1-2, with D possibly matching TRBD1 (6 bases). Trimming left V 3 bases short and J 7 bases short, with 9 bases between. The CDR3 covers 12 residues. Germline CDR1 MDHEN, CDR2 SYDVKM. The CDR3 nucleotides are TGTGCCAGCAGTTTCAACAGGGTTGGCTACACCTTC. As protein: CASSFNRVGYTF.